The rows below give T cell receptor beta chains drawn from one sample of a study of blood T cell repertoires in COVID-19. Produced via immunoSEQ multiplex PCR; TCRdb's table is partial and in-frame only. The sample includes 150,000 to 190,000 clones, 76% of them seen just once. Input material: peripheral blood. The receptors derive from an elderly woman with acute or convalescent COVID-19. Each CDR3 is given with its conserved first and last residue. Fields, in order: D gene, V gene, clone size, J gene, CDR3 protein, CDR3 DNA. A D gene is named only where the DNA matches it firmly. Only some rows state a clone size, as once, few, many or a class for expanded clones.

D gene: -; V gene: TRBV3-1/TRBV3-2; clone size: -; J gene: TRBJ2-7; CDR3 protein: CASSQTGWGQYF; CDR3 DNA: TGTGCCAGCAGCCAGACAGGCTGGGGGCAGTACTTC
D gene: -; V gene: TRBV6-2/TRBV6-3; clone size: -; J gene: TRBJ1-1; CDR3 protein: CASSSSWGDTEAFF; CDR3 DNA: TGTGCCAGCAGTTCCTCCTGGGGAGACACTGAAGCTTTCTTT
D gene: -; V gene: TRBV3-1/TRBV3-2; clone size: -; J gene: TRBJ1-2; CDR3 protein: CASSQGTLTGYTF; CDR3 DNA: TGTGCCAGCAGCCAAGGGACTTTGACCGGCTACACCTTC
D gene: TRBD1; V gene: TRBV18; clone size: -; J gene: TRBJ1-4; CDR3 protein: CASSPTGTGGASTNEKLFF; CDR3 DNA: TGTGCCAGCTCACCCACCGGGACAGGGGGGGCATCAACTAATGAAAAACTGTTTTTT
D gene: -; V gene: TRBV2; clone size: -; J gene: TRBJ1-4; CDR3 protein: CASMGGGFDEKLFF; CDR3 DNA: TGTGCCAGCATGGGGGGGGGATTCGACGAAAAACTGTTTTTT
D gene: -; V gene: TRBV7-3; clone size: -; J gene: TRBJ2-5; CDR3 protein: CASSLMQGPTETQYF; CDR3 DNA: TGTGCCAGCAGCTTAATGCAGGGGCCTACAGAGACCCAGTACTTC
D gene: TRBD2; V gene: TRBV20-1; clone size: -; J gene: TRBJ2-7; CDR3 protein: CSASNGGLAVF; CDR3 DNA: TGCAGTGCTAGCAACGGGGGACTAGCGGTCTTC
D gene: -; V gene: TRBV7-2; clone size: -; J gene: TRBJ2-7; CDR3 protein: CASSSQGSYEQYF; CDR3 DNA: TGTGCCAGCAGCTCGCAGGGTTCCTACGAGCAGTACTTC
D gene: TRBD2; V gene: TRBV6-5; clone size: once; J gene: TRBJ2-7; CDR3 protein: CASSYSTGGAKDEQYF; CDR3 DNA: TGTGCCAGCAGTTACTCCACCGGGGGGGCCAAGGACGAGCAGTACTTC
D gene: -; V gene: TRBV15; clone size: once; J gene: TRBJ1-2; CDR3 protein: CATRSIRYGYTF; CDR3 DNA: TGTGCCACGAGGTCCATCCGCTATGGCTACACCTTC
D gene: -; V gene: TRBV21-1; clone size: -; J gene: TRBJ1-5; CDR3 protein: CASSKFRGDPRNQPQHF; CDR3 DNA: TGTGCCAGCAGCAAATTTCGCGGGGACCCCCGCAATCAGCCCCAGCATTTT
D gene: -; V gene: TRBV19; clone size: few; J gene: TRBJ1-5; CDR3 protein: CASSIGHINQPQHF; CDR3 DNA: TGTGCCAGTAGTATAGGCCACATCAATCAGCCCCAGCATTTT
D gene: -; V gene: TRBV29-1; clone size: -; J gene: TRBJ2-5; CDR3 protein: CSGAPKETQYF; CDR3 DNA: TGCAGCGGGGCACCAAAAGAGACCCAGTACTTC
D gene: TRBD1; V gene: TRBV6-6; clone size: -; J gene: TRBJ2-6; CDR3 protein: CASSPKSPGQHNSGANVLTF; CDR3 DNA: TGTGCCAGCAGTCCGAAGTCGCCGGGACAGCACAACTCTGGGGCCAACGTCCTGACTTTC
D gene: TRBD2; V gene: TRBV15; clone size: -; J gene: TRBJ2-7; CDR3 protein: CATSTGAGGAWGLPEQYF; CDR3 DNA: TGTGCCACCAGCACTGGAGCGGGGGGCGCTTGGGGTTTGCCCGAGCAGTACTTC
D gene: TRBD1; V gene: TRBV27; clone size: -; J gene: TRBJ1-1; CDR3 protein: CASSFWGQVNTEAFF; CDR3 DNA: TGTGCCAGCAGTTTTTGGGGACAGGTGAACACTGAAGCTTTCTTT
D gene: TRBD1; V gene: TRBV7-9; clone size: few; J gene: TRBJ1-4; CDR3 protein: CASSSPDRGQKLFF; CDR3 DNA: TGTGCCAGCAGCTCACCCGACAGGGGGCAAAAACTGTTTTTT
D gene: TRBD1; V gene: TRBV3-1/TRBV3-2; clone size: -; J gene: TRBJ1-1; CDR3 protein: CASSQKTGGMGAFF; CDR3 DNA: TGTGCCAGCAGCCAAAAGACAGGGGGCATGGGGGCTTTCTTT
D gene: TRBD1; V gene: TRBV27; clone size: -; J gene: TRBJ1-2; CDR3 protein: CASSLRQGWGYTF; CDR3 DNA: TGTGCCAGCAGTCTAAGACAGGGTTGGGGCTACACCTTC
D gene: TRBD2; V gene: TRBV19; clone size: -; J gene: TRBJ2-7; CDR3 protein: CASRTTSSSPYEQYF; CDR3 DNA: TGTGCCAGTAGAACGACTAGCTCATCACCTTACGAGCAGTACTTC